The clone carrying this TCR beta chain was seen more than once but under ten times. The PCR made use of 60 Vbeta and 13 Jbeta primers. The protocol was immunoSEQ multiplex PCR, while the TCRdb copy is restricted to in-frame clones and leaves out a portion. The table records about 190,000 clones, 77% of them present only once. These data are taken from a study of cytomegalovirus exposure and HLA in healthy donors. Input material: PBMCs. This TCR derives from a woman in her twenties or thirties in good health and CMV-seropositive.

DNA of the CDR3: TGCAGCGTAGAAATGAGTGGGAACACTGAAGCTTTCTTT. It specifies CSVEMSGNTEAFF. The rearrangement links TRBV29-1 to TRBJ1-1; no reliable D call. The CDR3 consists of 13 residues. In germline, CDR1 is SQVTM, CDR2 ANQGSEA. Deletions cut 6 bases from V and 1 base from J, with 12 bases between.